The 18 T cell receptor beta chains below all came from one sample that was sequenced in a study of OX40 agonist ivuxolimab in advanced cancers. Clones were read by immunoSEQ multiplex PCR, and TCRdb kept only the in-frame ones, dropping some. The sample has 55,000 to 65,000 clones, roughly 90% seen once. The sequences come from CD4+ or CD8+ T cells sorted from blood, collected in a trial of the OX40 agonist ivuxolimab. These receptors were taken from an adult with an advanced solid tumor such as melanoma, head and neck, liver or kidney cancer.

V is TRBV5-4 and J is TRBJ2-1, with 9 bases lining up with TRBD1. The CDR3 sequence is 16 residues long. Germline CDR1 is SGHNT and CDR2 is YYREEE (reference sequence). Trimming cost V 2 bases and J 1 base; bases outside gene matches: 4. CDR3 coding DNA: TGTGCCAGCAGCTTCGGACAGGGGTCATCCTACAATGAGCAGTTCTTC. Translated, it gives CASSFGQGSSYNEQFF.

The gene calls are TRBV28 and TRBJ2-7; D is uncertain. Germline V lookup: CDR1 MDHEN, CDR2 SYDVKM. V was pared by 4 bases and J by 2 bases, with 3 bases between. The CDR3 spans 11 residues. The CDR3 loop reads CASSSPYEQYF. The CDR3 DNA sequence: TGTGCCAGCAGTTCCCCCTACGAGCAGTACTTC.

The chain combines TRBV30 with TRBJ1-1; the match to TRBD1 covers 7 bases. Germline assignment: CDR1 GTSNPN and CDR2 SVGIG (reference sequence). The J segment lost 0 bases and the V segment lost 5 bases, leaving 6 bases of the junction unmatched. The CDR3 runs 14 residues. The CDR3 DNA is TGTGCCTGGGGAAGAGACAGGGTGAACACTGAAGCTTTCTTT. Translated, it gives CAWGRDRVNTEAFF.

The V gene is TRBV18, the J gene TRBJ2-7, with 8 positions matching TRBD1. The length of the CDR3 is 16 residues. CDR1 KGHSH and CDR2 LQKENI come from the germline V gene. The junction had 14 bases not matched to a gene; V was cut back by 3 bases and J by 7 bases. The CDR3 DNA reads as TGTGCCAGCTCACCCCAGGGGGCAGACTCTGGGTGGGAGCAGTACTTC. Translation: CASSPQGADSGWEQYF.

The rearrangement joins TRBV5-8 to TRBJ1-5; D possibly corresponds to TRBD1 (5 bases). The ends were cut back, 5 bases at V and 6 bases at J, with 15 bases in the middle. Germline CDR1 reads SGHTS; CDR2 reads YDEGEE. CDR3 length equals 14 residues. The CDR3 sequence: CASSYRQGGQPQHF. In DNA, the CDR3 is TGTGCCAGCAGTTATAGGCAGGGCGGTCAGCCCCAGCATTTT.

This chain joins TRBV6-5 and TRBJ2-1; 10 nucleotides align to TRBD2. This CDR3 is built from 14 residues. Germline V gene lookup returns CDR1 MNHEY and CDR2 SVGAGI. The V segment lost 4 bases and the J segment 7 bases; nucleotides outside the gene matches: 4. DNA of the CDR3: TGTGCCAGCAGTTTGGGACTAGCGAGGAATGAGCAGTTCTTC. Residues: CASSLGLARNEQFF.

The gene calls are TRBV5-6 and TRBJ2-7; D gene unclear. CDR1 and CDR2 from the germline V gene are SGHDT and YYEEEE. CDR3 length equals 11 residues. V lost 4 bases, J lost 4 bases, and 6 bases lay in between. CDR3 coding DNA: TGTGCCAGCAGCCTGGGATACGAGCAGTACTTC. Amino acid sequence: CASSLGYEQYF.

This chain connects TRBV6-5 to TRBJ2-7; a possible D gene is TRBD2 (5 bases). The ends were cut back, 6 bases at V and 3 bases at J, with 18 bases in the middle. The CDR3 sequence is 15 residues long. Germline CDR1 MNHEY, CDR2 SVGAGI. The CDR3 here is CASSTRLNAGYEQYF. The CDR3 DNA sequence: TGTGCCAGCAGCACCCGCCTTAATGCGGGCTACGAGCAGTACTTC.

This chain uses TRBV2 with TRBJ2-7, with D possibly TRBD2 on 5 matching bases. V was pared by 6 bases and J by 7 bases, with 19 bases between. The V gene's germline CDR1 is SNHLY and CDR2 FYNNEI. This CDR3 has 14 residues. CDR3 DNA: TGTGCCAGCAGCAGCCAGCGGACCCTGGGGGAGCAGTACTTC. Its protein is CASSSQRTLGEQYF.

This clone was detected only once. The CDR3 DNA is TGTGCCAGCAACCGTGGGACTACGAGCTCCTACGAGCAGTACTTC. It encodes CASNRGTTSSYEQYF. The V gene is TRBV14, the J gene TRBJ2-7; TRBD2 aligns across 7 bases. Looked up from germline, CDR1 is SGHDN and CDR2 is FVKESK. There are 15 residues in the CDR3. V was pared by 7 bases and J by 0 bases, with 9 bases of the junction left unmatched.

The chain couples TRBV19 to TRBJ1-1; TRBD1 matches 7 bases. The CDR3 is 14 amino acids. The junction had 8 bases not matched to a gene; V was cut back by 6 bases and J by 4 bases. Germline V lookup: CDR1 LNHDA, CDR2 SQIVND (reference sequence). This CDR3 is CASSDRVGGTEAFF. As DNA, the CDR3 is TGTGCCAGTAGCGACAGGGTTGGGGGCACTGAAGCTTTCTTT.

This chain links TRBV27 with TRBJ1-1; a weak D match, TRBD1 (5 bases). The CDR3 extends over 15 amino acids. Germline CDR1 is MNHEY and CDR2 is SMNVEV (reference sequence). Trimming pared 2 bases from V and 3 bases from J, leaving 13 bases between. The CDR3 sequence is CASSLAPGLDTEAFF. DNA of the CDR3: TGTGCCAGCAGTTTAGCCCCGGGACTGGACACTGAAGCTTTCTTT.

The chain uses TRBV29-1 and TRBJ2-3; 11 nucleotides line up with TRBD2. In germline, CDR1 is SQVTM, CDR2 ANQGSEA. Unmatched junction bases numbered 1, after V lost 7 bases and J lost 7 bases. This CDR3 is built from 11 residues. As DNA, the CDR3 is TGCAGCGGGACTAGCGGGTATACGCAGTATTTT. Translated, it gives CSGTSGYTQYF.

This rearrangement joins TRBV19 to TRBJ2-1, with 11 bases identical to TRBD2. The V gene's germline CDR1 is LNHDA and CDR2 SQIVND (reference sequence). The CDR3 has 15 residues. V shed 5 bases and J 5 bases; nucleotides not matched to a gene: 5. This CDR3 is CASSVTSGSNNEQFF. CDR3 nucleotide sequence: TGTGCCAGTAGTGTAACTAGCGGGAGTAACAATGAGCAGTTCTTC.

The V gene is TRBV7-6, the J gene TRBJ2-5; 8 bases line up with TRBD2. The CDR3 totals 16 residues. V dropped 3 bases and J dropped 2; count of bases not matched to a gene: 8. The germline CDR1 and CDR2 sequences are SGHVS and FNYEAQ. The CDR3 sequence is CASSFLLSGSQETQYF. DNA of the CDR3: TGTGCCAGCAGCTTTCTCCTGAGCGGGAGTCAAGAGACCCAGTACTTC.

The chain recombines TRBV19 with TRBJ1-3, with 12 bases matching TRBD1. V trimming: 6 bases; J trimming: 3 bases; junction bases outside the gene matches: 9. CDR1 is LNHDA and CDR2 is SQIVND in the germline V gene (reference sequence). There are 17 residues in the CDR3. DNA of the CDR3: TGTGCCAGTAGCCATCCGGGACAGGGGGCGCGTGGAAACACCATATATTTT. Translation gives CASSHPGQGARGNTIYF. The variable domain in full, with the rest retrieved from reference TRBV19 and TRBJ1-3, is DGGITQSPKYLFRKEGQNVTLSCEQNLNHDAMYWYRQDPGQGLRLIYYSQIVNDFQKGDIAEGYSVSREKKESFPLTVTSAQKNPTAFYLCASSHPGQGARGNTIYFGEGSWLTVV.

The gene calls are TRBV5-1 and TRBJ2-1, with 10 bases identical to TRBD2. Germline-derived CDR1 and CDR2 are SGHRS and YFSETQ. This CDR3 is built from 13 residues. Losses at the gene ends were 4 bases for V and 8 bases for J; bases not matched to a gene: 3. The CDR3 nucleotides read TGCGCCAGCAGCCCTAGCGGGAGAGATGAGCAGTTCTTC. Translated: CASSPSGRDEQFF.

The chain couples TRBV5-6 to TRBJ1-4; D gene uncertain. V lost 4 bases and J 3 bases, leaving 13 bases between the germline ends. Germline-derived CDR1 and CDR2 are SGHDT and YYEEEE. The CDR3 covers 15 residues. CDR3 sequence: CASSPLPVPNEKLFF. The CDR3 nucleotides read TGTGCCAGCAGCCCACTACCGGTCCCTAATGAAAAACTGTTTTTT.